This is a list of T cell receptor beta chains from one sample in a study of patients and donors after allogeneic stem cell transplantation. TCRdb analysed the RT-PCR reads with MiXCR anew, one entry per CDR3 protein. This table has roughly 880,000 distinct CDR3 sequences, around 17% appearing once. The sequenced sample consisted of blood, either unsorted or a sorted T cell fraction (not recorded which). These receptors all come from a human donor who was either an allogeneic HSCT recipient or a stem cell or donor lymphocyte infusion donor (not recorded which). It is not recorded whose cells these are; they may come from a transplant donor. The CDR3 runs from the conserved cysteine through the conserved F or W. Fields, in order: D gene, clone size, J gene, V gene, CDR3 protein, CDR3 DNA. The D gene is left open where the match is weak. Size tells how often a clone was seen (once, few, many) or the class of an expanded clone, and some rows leave it out.

d_gene: TRBD2
abundance: NA
j_gene: TRBJ2-1
v_gene: TRBV14
CDR3aa: CASSQLAVYNEQFF
CDR3nt: TGTGCCAGCAGCCAACTAGCGGTCTACAATGAGCAGTTCTTC

d_gene: NA
abundance: few
j_gene: TRBJ2-7
v_gene: TRBV20-1
CDR3aa: CSASIWGRGDEQYF
CDR3nt: TGCAGTGCTAGTATTTGGGGTAGAGGAGACGAGCAGTACTTC

d_gene: NA
abundance: NA
j_gene: TRBJ2-7
v_gene: TRBV7-2
CDR3aa: CASSSGVRSEQYF
CDR3nt: TGTGCCAGCAGCTCCGGGGTACGGAGCGAGCAGTACTTC

d_gene: TRBD2
abundance: NA
j_gene: TRBJ2-2
v_gene: TRBV20-1
CDR3aa: CSAKGLAENTGELFF
CDR3nt: TGCAGTGCAAAGGGACTAGCGGAGAACACCGGGGAGCTGTTTTTT

d_gene: NA
abundance: NA
j_gene: TRBJ1-2
v_gene: TRBV7-9
CDR3aa: CASSPAGGYGLGFTF
CDR3nt: TGTGCCAGCAGCCCCGCCGGGGGGTACGGGCTAGGTTTCACCTTC

d_gene: TRBD1
abundance: few
j_gene: TRBJ1-6
v_gene: TRBV6-1
CDR3aa: CASSPLTGNNSPLHF
CDR3nt: TGTGCCAGCAGTCCCCTGACAGGGAACAATTCACCCCTCCACTTT

d_gene: NA
abundance: few
j_gene: TRBJ1-5
v_gene: TRBV12-3/TRBV12-4
CDR3aa: CASSLSGDRSNQPQHF
CDR3nt: TGTGCCAGCAGTTTATCAGGGGATAGGAGCAATCAGCCCCAGCATTTT

d_gene: NA
abundance: many
j_gene: TRBJ2-7
v_gene: TRBV9
CDR3aa: CASSVGPTYEQYF
CDR3nt: TGTGCCAGCAGCGTAGGGCCAACCTACGAGCAGTACTTC

d_gene: TRBD2
abundance: NA
j_gene: TRBJ2-1
v_gene: TRBV24-1
CDR3aa: CATSEDRAGGEQFF
CDR3nt: TGTGCCACCAGTGAGGACCGAGCGGGAGGTGAGCAGTTCTTC

d_gene: NA
abundance: NA
j_gene: TRBJ1-6
v_gene: TRBV2
CDR3aa: CASSEPDRRYNSPLHF
CDR3nt: TGTGCCAGCAGTGAACCCGACAGGCGTTATAATTCACCCCTCCACTTT

d_gene: NA
abundance: NA
j_gene: TRBJ1-1
v_gene: TRBV19
CDR3aa: CASSIPQPRANTEAFF
CDR3nt: TGTGCCAGTAGTATCCCACAGCCCCGAGCGAACACTGAAGCTTTCTTT

d_gene: TRBD2
abundance: NA
j_gene: TRBJ2-7
v_gene: TRBV6-1
CDR3aa: CASSTLDSGGNEQYF
CDR3nt: TGTGCCAGCAGTACCCTTGATAGCGGGGGCAACGAGCAGTACTTC

d_gene: NA
abundance: NA
j_gene: TRBJ2-7
v_gene: TRBV20-1
CDR3aa: CSALETGPKYEQYF
CDR3nt: TGCAGTGCGCTGGAGACGGGACCGAAATACGAGCAGTACTTC